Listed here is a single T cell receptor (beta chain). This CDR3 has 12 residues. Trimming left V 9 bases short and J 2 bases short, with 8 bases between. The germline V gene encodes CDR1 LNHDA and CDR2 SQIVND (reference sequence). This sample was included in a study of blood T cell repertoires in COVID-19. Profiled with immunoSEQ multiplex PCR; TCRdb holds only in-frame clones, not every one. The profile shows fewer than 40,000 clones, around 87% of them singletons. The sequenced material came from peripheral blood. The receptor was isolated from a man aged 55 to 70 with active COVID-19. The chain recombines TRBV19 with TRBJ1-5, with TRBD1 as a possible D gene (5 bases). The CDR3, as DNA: TGTGCCAGCAGGGTGGGCAATCAGCCCCAGCATTTT. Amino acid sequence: CASRVGNQPQHF.